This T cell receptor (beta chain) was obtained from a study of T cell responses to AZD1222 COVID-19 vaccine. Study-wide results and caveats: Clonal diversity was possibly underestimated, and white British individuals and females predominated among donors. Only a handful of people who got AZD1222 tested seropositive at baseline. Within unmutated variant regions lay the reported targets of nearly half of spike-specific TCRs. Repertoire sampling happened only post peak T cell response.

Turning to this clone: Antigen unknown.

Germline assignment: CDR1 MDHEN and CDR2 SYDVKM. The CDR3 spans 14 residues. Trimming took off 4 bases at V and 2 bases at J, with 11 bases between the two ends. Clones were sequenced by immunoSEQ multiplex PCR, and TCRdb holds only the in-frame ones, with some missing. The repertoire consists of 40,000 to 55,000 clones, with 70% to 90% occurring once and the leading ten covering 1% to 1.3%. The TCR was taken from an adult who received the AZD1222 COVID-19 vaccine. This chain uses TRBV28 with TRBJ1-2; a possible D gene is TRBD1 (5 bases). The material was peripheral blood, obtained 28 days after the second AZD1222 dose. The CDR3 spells CASSYPGTNYGYTF. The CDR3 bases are TGTGCCAGCAGTTATCCAGGGACCAACTATGGCTACACCTTC.